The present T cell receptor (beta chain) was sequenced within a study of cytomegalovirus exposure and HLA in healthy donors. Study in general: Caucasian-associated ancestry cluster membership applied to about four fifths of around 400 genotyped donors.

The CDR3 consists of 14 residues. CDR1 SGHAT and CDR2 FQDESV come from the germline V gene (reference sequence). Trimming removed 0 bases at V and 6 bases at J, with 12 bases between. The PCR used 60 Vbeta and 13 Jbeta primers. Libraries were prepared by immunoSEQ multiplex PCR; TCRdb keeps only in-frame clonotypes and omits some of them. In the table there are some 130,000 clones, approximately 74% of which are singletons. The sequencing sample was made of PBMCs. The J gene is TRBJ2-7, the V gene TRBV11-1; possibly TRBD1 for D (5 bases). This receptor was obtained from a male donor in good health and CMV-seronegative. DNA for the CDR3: TGTGCCAGCAGCTTAGCTCTCGTTGGGGCCGAGCAGTACTTC. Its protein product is CASSLALVGAEQYF.